This passage covers 18 T cell receptor beta chains from one sample sequenced in a study of blood T cell repertoires in COVID-19. The table came from immunoSEQ multiplex PCR; TCRdb's copy has only in-frame clones and leaves some out. Of 250,000 to 300,000 clones in the sample, 75% to 90% were seen once. Sequencing input: PBMCs or T cells enriched from blood (not recorded which). All receptors come from a woman in her forties who had recovered from COVID-19.

Note on this clone: In the same sample, other DNA sequences code for this CDR3. The chain carries TRBV29-1 and TRBJ2-7, with 8 bases fitting TRBD1. V trimming: 6 bases; J trimming: 2 bases; junction bases outside the gene matches: 3. CDR1 and CDR2 (germline): SQVTM, ANQGSEA. This CDR3 is built from 12 residues. CDR3 DNA sequence: TGCAGCGTCGGACAGGGCGCCTACGAGCAGTACTTC. Protein product: CSVGQGAYEQYF.

V is TRBV30 and J is TRBJ1-6; D call uncertain. The V and J ends lost 0 bases and 5 bases respectively, with 17 bases between them. Germline CDR1 reads GTSNPN; CDR2 reads SVGIG (reference sequence). This CDR3 has 17 residues. The CDR3 spells CAWSVPSRGLHNSPLHF. The CDR3 DNA reads TGTGCCTGGAGTGTACCCTCTAGAGGGCTACATAATTCACCCCTCCACTTT.

The V gene is TRBV19, the J gene TRBJ1-6, with TRBD1 identical over 11 bases. The germline V gene encodes CDR1 LNHDA and CDR2 SQIVND (reference sequence). The CDR3 runs 13 residues. Trimming took 6 bases from V and 8 from J; bases not matched to a gene: 0. This CDR3 is CASRGQGDSPLHF. DNA for the CDR3: TGTGCCAGTAGGGGACAGGGGGATTCACCCCTCCACTTT.

The rearrangement joins TRBV30 to TRBJ1-1, with a weak D call TRBD1 (6 bases). This CDR3 is built from 15 residues. Germline lookup yields CDR1 GTSNPN and CDR2 SVGIG (reference sequence). V lost 5 bases to trimming and J lost 6 bases, with 22 bases between them. The CDR3 loop is CAWDRPAHGFAEAFF. DNA of the CDR3: TGTGCCTGGGACAGGCCCGCTCATGGGTTCGCTGAAGCTTTCTTT.

This clone was recorded only once. The chain recombines TRBV11-3 with TRBJ2-1; TRBD2 agrees at 11 bases. V lost 2 bases, J lost 8 bases, and 5 bases stayed unmatched. CDR3 size: 15 residues. Germline CDR1 and CDR2: SGHNT and YENEEA. CDR3 in DNA: TGTGCCAGCAGCTTAACTAGCGGGAGTTTGGATGAGCAGTTCTTC. Its protein product is CASSLTSGSLDEQFF. Using reference TRBV11-3 and TRBJ2-1 for the parts outside the CDR3, the full variable domain is EAGVVQSPRYKIIEKKQPVAFWCNPISGHNTLYWYLQNLGQGPELLIRYENEEAVDDSQLPKDRFSAERLKGVDSTLKIQPAELGDSAVYLCASSLTSGSLDEQFFGPGTRLTVL.

The chain links TRBV14 to TRBJ1-2; the match to TRBD1 covers 9 bases. V shed 6 bases, J shed 8 bases, and the junction held 7 bases outside the gene matches. The CDR3 totals 13 residues. Looked up from germline, CDR1 is SGHDN and CDR2 is FVKESK. The CDR3 nucleotides are TGTGCCAGCAGACCACAGGGGGCCGAGGGCTACACCTTC. Translating it yields CASRPQGAEGYTF.

The chain employs TRBV15 and TRBJ1-4, with 7 bases lining up with TRBD1. This CDR3 has 16 amino acids. The V gene's germline CDR1 is LNHNV and CDR2 YYDKDF (reference sequence). The V and J ends lost 3 bases and 2 bases, in that order; junction bases with no gene match: 6. Here the CDR3 DNA reads TGTGCCACCAGCAGGGCTAGGGACAGCACTAATGAAAAACTGTTTTTT. Residues: CATSRARDSTNEKLFF. The whole variable domain, remainder taken from reference TRBV15 and TRBJ1-4, is DAMVIQNPRYQVTQFGKPVTLSCSQTLNHNVMYWYQQKSSQAPKLLFHYYDKDFNNEADTPDNFQSRRPNTSFCFLDIRSPGLGDTAMYLCATSRARDSTNEKLFFGSGTQLSVL.

This clone appeared a single time. This sequence joins TRBV5-1 and TRBJ1-1, with a tentative D call TRBD1 (5 bases). V gave up 4 bases and J gave up 0 bases, with 13 bases separating them. Germline V CDR1 and CDR2: SGHRS, YFSETQ. This CDR3 comprises 15 residues. The CDR3 DNA reads as TGCGCCAGCAGCGGCCGGACATCCATGAACACTGAAGCTTTCTTT. Amino acid sequence: CASSGRTSMNTEAFF.

V and J are TRBV20-1 and TRBJ1-1; TRBD1 might be the D (6 bases). V gave up 3 bases and J gave up 1 base, with 9 bases separating them. The CDR3 is 13 residues long. CDR1 and CDR2 (germline): DFQATT, SNEGSKA (reference sequence). Written as DNA, the CDR3 is TGCAGTGCTAGTGGGGACAAGAACACTGAAGCTTTCTTT. Encoded protein: CSASGDKNTEAFF.

V and J are TRBV5-5 and TRBJ1-1; possibly TRBD1 for D (5 bases). The CDR3 runs 16 residues. The ends were cut back, 2 bases at V and 0 bases at J, with 14 bases in the middle. From germline, CDR1 is SGHKS and CDR2 YYEKEE (reference sequence). For the CDR3, the DNA is TGTGCCAGCAGCTTAGGCAGGGCCAGAATGAACACTGAAGCTTTCTTT. Translating it yields CASSLGRARMNTEAFF.

The V and J genes are TRBV29-1 and TRBJ1-1; 7 positions agree with TRBD1. Germline assignment: CDR1 SQVTM and CDR2 ANQGSEA. Trimming cost V 8 bases and J 5 bases; bases outside gene matches: 11. This CDR3 spans 13 amino acids. The CDR3 nucleotides read TGCAGCCCCAAGGAGGGGGCAGAAACTGAAGCTTTCTTT. This codes for CSPKEGAETEAFF.

The CDR3 region has the DNA TGCGCCAGGGGGCAGGGAAAGCAAGAGACCCAGTACTTC. Translated, it gives CARGQGKQETQYF. The rearrangement links TRBV5-1 to TRBJ2-5; a possible D gene is TRBD1 (5 bases). CDR3 length equals 13 residues. Germline assignment: CDR1 SGHRS and CDR2 YFSETQ. V lost 8 bases and J lost 2, with 13 bases in between.

The chain carries TRBV4-1 and TRBJ1-4, with 9 bases matching TRBD1. CDR1 MGHRA and CDR2 YSYEKL come from the germline V gene. The J segment lost 7 bases and the V segment lost 0 bases, leaving 6 bases of the junction unmatched. There are 16 residues in the CDR3. CDR3 loop: CASSQDPGQGSEKLFF. The CDR3 DNA is TGCGCCAGCAGCCAAGATCCGGGACAGGGTTCTGAAAAACTGTTTTTT.

This clone was seen only once. The genes are TRBV5-4 and TRBJ2-5; a weak D match, TRBD1 (8 bases). The CDR3 covers 16 residues. V shed 5 bases and J shed 1 base, with 18 bases lying between them. The germline V gene has CDR1 SGHNT and CDR2 YYREEE (reference sequence). The CDR3 sequence is CASRSDRGGGQETQYF. CDR3 DNA: TGTGCCAGCAGATCTGACAGGGGAGGGGGCCAAGAGACCCAGTACTTC. Full variable domain (missing parts from reference TRBV5-4 and TRBJ2-5): ETGVTQSPTHLIKTRGQQVTLRCSSQSGHNTVSWYQQALGQGPQFIFQYYREEENGRGNFPPRFSGLQFPNYSSELNVNALELDDSALYLCASRSDRGGGQETQYFGPGTRLLVL.

In regard to this clone: The junction shows a germline mismatch at one end, possibly a read error. This chain connects TRBV6-5 to TRBJ1-4, with D possibly TRBD1 on 6 matching bases. The CDR3 has 10 amino acids. Germline values: CDR1 MNHEY, CDR2 SVGAGI. In DNA form, the CDR3 reads TGTGCCAGCAGTAATCCGGGACACATTTTT. Its translation is CASSNPGHIF.

This chain connects TRBV2 to TRBJ2-7; D is perhaps TRBD2 (5 bases). The CDR3 extends over 15 amino acids. The ends were cut back, 11 bases at V and 6 bases at J, with 26 bases in the middle. Germline CDR1 is SNHLY and CDR2 is FYNNEI. The CDR3 is CAGAGVRPPEAEQYF. The DNA for the CDR3 is TGTGCCGGCGCTGGGGTAAGACCCCCGGAGGCCGAGCAGTACTTC.

The rearrangement joins TRBV2 to TRBJ2-7; no reliable D call. V was pared by 10 bases and J by 5 bases, with 18 bases between. CDR3 length equals 13 residues. Germline lookup yields CDR1 SNHLY and CDR2 FYNNEI. In DNA, the CDR3 is TGTGCCACCGCACCGGAGAGAAGCAACGAGCAGTACTTC. This encodes CATAPERSNEQYF.

The chain recombines TRBV7-6 with TRBJ2-7, with TRBD2 matching over 9 bases. Unmatched junction bases numbered 8, after V lost 4 bases and J lost 1 base. Germline V gives CDR1 SGHVS, CDR2 FNYEAQ. This CDR3 region has 16 residues. In nucleotides, the CDR3 is TGTGCCAGCAGCTCCGGCGGGAGGGACCGATCCTACGAGCAGTACTTC. Translating gives CASSSGGRDRSYEQYF.